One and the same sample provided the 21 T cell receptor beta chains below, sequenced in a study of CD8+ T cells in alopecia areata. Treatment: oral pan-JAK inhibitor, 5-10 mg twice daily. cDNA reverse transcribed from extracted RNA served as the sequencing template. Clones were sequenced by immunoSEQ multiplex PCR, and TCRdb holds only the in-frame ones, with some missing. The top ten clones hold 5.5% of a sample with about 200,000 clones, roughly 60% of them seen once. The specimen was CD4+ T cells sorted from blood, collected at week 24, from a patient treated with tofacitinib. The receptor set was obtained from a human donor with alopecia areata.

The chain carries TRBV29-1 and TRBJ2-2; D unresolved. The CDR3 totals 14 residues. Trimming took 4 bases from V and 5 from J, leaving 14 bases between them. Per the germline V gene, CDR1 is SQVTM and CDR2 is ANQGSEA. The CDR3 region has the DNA TGCAGCGTTGTCTCTCGGGCTGGGACCGGGGAGCTGTTTTTT. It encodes CSVVSRAGTGELFF.

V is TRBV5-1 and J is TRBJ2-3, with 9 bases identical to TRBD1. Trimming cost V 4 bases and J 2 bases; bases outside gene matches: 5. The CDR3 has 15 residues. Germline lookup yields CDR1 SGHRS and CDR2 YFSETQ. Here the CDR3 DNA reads TGCGCCAGCAGCCACGGGGACAGGGTCACAGATACGCAGTATTTT. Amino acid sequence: CASSHGDRVTDTQYF.

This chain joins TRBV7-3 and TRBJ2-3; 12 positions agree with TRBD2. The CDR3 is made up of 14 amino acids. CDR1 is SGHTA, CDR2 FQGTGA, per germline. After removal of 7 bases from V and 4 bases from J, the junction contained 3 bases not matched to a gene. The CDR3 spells CASKTSGSSDTQYF. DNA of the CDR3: TGTGCCAGCAAGACTAGCGGGAGCTCAGATACGCAGTATTTT. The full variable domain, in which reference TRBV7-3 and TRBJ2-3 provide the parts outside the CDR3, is GAGVSQTPSNKVTEKGKYVELRCDPISGHTALYWYRQSLGQGPEFLIYFQGTGAADDSGLPNDRFFAVRPEGSVSTLKIQRTERGDSAVYLCASKTSGSSDTQYFGPGTRLTVL.

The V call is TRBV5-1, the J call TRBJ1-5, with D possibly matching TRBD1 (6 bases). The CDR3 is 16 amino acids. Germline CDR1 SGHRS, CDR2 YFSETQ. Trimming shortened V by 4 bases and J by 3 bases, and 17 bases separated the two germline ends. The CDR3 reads CASSPYPGQSNQPQHF. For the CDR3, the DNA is TGCGCCAGCAGCCCCTACCCAGGACAGTCCAATCAGCCCCAGCATTTT.

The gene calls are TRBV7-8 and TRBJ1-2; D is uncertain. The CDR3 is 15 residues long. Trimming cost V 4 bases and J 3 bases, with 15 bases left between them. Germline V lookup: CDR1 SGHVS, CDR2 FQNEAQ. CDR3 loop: CASSSSFQAYYGYTF. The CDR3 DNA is TGTGCCAGCAGCTCGTCTTTTCAGGCGTACTATGGCTACACCTTC.

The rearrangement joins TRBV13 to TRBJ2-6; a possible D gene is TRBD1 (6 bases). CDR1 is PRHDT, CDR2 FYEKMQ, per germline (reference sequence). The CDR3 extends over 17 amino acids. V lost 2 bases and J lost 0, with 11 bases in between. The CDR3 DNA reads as TGTGCCAGCAGCTTACCAACAGGGTACTCTGGGGCCAACGTCCTGACTTTC. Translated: CASSLPTGYSGANVLTF. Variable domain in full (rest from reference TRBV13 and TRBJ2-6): AAGVIQSPRHLIKEKRETATLKCYPIPRHDTVYWYQQGPGQDPQFLISFYEKMQSDKGSIPDRFSAQQFSDYHSELNMSSLELGDSALYFCASSLPTGYSGANVLTFGAGSRLTVL.

CDR3: CASSSYNYEQYF. The DNA for the CDR3 is TGTGCCAGCAGCTCCTACAACTACGAGCAGTACTTC. The chain couples TRBV6-5 to TRBJ2-7; D remains ambiguous. CDR1 is MNHEY and CDR2 is SVGAGI in the germline V gene. The CDR3 has 12 residues. V lost 6 bases, J lost 3 bases, and 9 bases lay in between.

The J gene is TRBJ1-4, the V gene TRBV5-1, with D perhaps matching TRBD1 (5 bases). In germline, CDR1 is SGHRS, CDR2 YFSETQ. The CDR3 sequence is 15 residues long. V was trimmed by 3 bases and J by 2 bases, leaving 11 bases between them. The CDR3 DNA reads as TGCGCCAGCAGCTCAGGGATCGGGACTAATGAAAAACTGTTTTTT. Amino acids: CASSSGIGTNEKLFF.

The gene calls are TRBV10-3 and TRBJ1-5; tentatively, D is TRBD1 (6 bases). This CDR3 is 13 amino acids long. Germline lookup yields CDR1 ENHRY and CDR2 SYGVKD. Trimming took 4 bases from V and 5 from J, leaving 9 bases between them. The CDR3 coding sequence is TGTGCCATCAGTGTATCAGGGGATCAGCCCCAGCATTTT. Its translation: CAISVSGDQPQHF.

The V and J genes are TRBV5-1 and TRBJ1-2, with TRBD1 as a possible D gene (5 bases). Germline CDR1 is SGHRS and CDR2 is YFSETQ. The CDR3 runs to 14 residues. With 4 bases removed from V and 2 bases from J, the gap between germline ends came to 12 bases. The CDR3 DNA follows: TGCGCCAGCAGCCTCCACCGGGACAACTATGGCTACACCTTC. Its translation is CASSLHRDNYGYTF.

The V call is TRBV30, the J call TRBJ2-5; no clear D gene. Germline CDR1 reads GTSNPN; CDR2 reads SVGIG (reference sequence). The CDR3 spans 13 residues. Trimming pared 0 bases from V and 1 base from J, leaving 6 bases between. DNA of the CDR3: TGTGCCTGGAGTGTCACCAGCCAAGAGACCCAGTACTTC. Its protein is CAWSVTSQETQYF.

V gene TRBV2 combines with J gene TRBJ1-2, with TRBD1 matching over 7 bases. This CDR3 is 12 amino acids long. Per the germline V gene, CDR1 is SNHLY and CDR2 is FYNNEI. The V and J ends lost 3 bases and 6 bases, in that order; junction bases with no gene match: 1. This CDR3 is CASSEDRNGYTF. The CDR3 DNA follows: TGTGCCAGCAGTGAGGACAGGAATGGCTACACCTTC.

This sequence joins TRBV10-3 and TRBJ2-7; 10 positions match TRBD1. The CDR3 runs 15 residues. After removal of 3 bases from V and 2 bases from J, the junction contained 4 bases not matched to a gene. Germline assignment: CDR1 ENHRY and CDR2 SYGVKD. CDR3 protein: CAISDGDRGTYEQYF. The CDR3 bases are TGTGCCATCAGTGATGGGGACAGGGGTACCTACGAGCAGTACTTC.

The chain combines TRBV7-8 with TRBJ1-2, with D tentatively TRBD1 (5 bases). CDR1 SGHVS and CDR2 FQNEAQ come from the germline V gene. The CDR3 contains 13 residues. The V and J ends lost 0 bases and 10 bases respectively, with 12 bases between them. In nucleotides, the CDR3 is TGTGCCAGCAGCTTAGCCAGGGTGGAAGACTACACCTTC. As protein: CASSLARVEDYTF.

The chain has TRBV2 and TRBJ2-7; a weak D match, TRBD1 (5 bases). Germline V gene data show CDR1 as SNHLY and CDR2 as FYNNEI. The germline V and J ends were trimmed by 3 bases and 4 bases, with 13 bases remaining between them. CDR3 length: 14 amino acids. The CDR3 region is CASSDRQGSYEQYF. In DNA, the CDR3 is TGTGCCAGCAGTGATCGGCAGGGCTCGTACGAGCAGTACTTC.

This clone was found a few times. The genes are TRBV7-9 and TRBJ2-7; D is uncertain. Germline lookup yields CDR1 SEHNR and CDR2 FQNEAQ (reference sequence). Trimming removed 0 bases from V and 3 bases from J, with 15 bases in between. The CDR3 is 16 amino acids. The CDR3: CASSLARPGAFYEQYF. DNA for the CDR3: TGTGCCAGCAGCTTAGCCCGGCCGGGCGCCTTCTACGAGCAGTACTTC.

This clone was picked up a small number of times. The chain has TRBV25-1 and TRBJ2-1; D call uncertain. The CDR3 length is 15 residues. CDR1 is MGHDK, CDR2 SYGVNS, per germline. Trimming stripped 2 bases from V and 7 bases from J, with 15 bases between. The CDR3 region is CASSERIDTGNEQFF. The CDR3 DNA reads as TGTGCCAGCAGTGAACGGATTGATACCGGGAATGAGCAGTTCTTC.

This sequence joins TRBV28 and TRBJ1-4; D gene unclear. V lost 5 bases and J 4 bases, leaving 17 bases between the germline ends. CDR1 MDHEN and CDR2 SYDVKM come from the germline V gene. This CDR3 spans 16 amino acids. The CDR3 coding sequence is TGTGCCAGCAGTCCAACCCCGCGACGGGATAATGAAAAACTGTTTTTT. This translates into CASSPTPRRDNEKLFF.

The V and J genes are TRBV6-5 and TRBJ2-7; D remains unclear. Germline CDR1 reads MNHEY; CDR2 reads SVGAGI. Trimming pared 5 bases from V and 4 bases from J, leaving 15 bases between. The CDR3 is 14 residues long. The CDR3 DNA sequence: TGTGCCAGCAGTAAGGACCGACCTCAGTACGAGCAGTACTTC. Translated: CASSKDRPQYEQYF.

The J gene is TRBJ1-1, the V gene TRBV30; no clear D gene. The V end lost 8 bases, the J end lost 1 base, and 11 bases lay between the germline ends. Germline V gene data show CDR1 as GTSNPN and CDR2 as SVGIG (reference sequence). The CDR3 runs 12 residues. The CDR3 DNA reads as TGTGCCGAGAAAAGGTGGAACACTGAAGCTTTCTTT. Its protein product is CAEKRWNTEAFF.

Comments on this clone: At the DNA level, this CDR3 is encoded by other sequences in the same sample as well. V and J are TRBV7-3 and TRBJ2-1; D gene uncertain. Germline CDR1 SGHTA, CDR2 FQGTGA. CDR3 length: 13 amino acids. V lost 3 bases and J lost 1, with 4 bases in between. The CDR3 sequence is CASSLGSYNEQFF. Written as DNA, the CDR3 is TGTGCCAGCAGCTTGGGGTCCTACAATGAGCAGTTCTTC.